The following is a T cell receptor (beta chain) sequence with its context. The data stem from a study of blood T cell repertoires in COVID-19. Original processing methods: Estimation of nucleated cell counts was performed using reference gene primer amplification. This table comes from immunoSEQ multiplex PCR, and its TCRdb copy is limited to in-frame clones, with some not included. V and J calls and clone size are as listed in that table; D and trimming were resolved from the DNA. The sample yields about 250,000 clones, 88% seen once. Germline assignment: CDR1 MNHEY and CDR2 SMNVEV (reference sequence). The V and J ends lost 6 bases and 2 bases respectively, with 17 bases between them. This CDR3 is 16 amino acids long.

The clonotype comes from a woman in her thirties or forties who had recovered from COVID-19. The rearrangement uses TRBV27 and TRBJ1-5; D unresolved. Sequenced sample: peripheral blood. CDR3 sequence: CASSHRAAGGNQPQHF. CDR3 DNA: TGTGCCAGCAGCCACCGTGCGGCCGGGGGCAATCAGCCCCAGCATTTT.